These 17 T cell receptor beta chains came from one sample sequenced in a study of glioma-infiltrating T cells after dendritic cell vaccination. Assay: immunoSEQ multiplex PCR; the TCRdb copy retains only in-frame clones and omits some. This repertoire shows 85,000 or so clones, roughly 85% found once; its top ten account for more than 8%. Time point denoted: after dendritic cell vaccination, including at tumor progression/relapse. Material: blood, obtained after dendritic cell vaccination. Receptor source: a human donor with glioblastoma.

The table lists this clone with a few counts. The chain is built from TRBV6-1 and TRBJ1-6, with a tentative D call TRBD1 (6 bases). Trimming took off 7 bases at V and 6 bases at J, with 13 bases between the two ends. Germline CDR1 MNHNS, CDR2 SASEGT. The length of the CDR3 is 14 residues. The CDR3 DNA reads TGTGCCAGCAAACCGGGACAAGCTAATTCACCCCTCCACTTT. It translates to CASKPGQANSPLHF.

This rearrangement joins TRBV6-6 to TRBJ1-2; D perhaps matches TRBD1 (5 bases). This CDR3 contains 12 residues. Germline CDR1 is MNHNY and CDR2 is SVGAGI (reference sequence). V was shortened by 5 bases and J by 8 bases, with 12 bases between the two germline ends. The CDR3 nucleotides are TGTGCCAGCAGTCAAGGGACTCTCGGCTACACCTTC. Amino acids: CASSQGTLGYTF.

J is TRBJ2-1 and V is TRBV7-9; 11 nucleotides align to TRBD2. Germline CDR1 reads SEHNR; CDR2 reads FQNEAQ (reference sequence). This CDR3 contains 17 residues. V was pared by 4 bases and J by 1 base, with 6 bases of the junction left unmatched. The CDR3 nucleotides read TGTGCCAGCAGCTCCAGACGACTAGCGGGATCCTACAATGAGCAGTTCTTC. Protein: CASSSRRLAGSYNEQFF. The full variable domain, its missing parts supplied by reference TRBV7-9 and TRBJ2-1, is DTGVSQNPRHKITKRGQNVTFRCDPISEHNRLYWYRQTLGQGPEFLTYFQNEAQLEKSRLLSDRFSAERPKGSFSTLEIQRTEQGDSAMYLCASSSRRLAGSYNEQFFGPGTRLTVL.

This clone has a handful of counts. The CDR3 bases are TGTGCCAGCAGCCAAGACTCTAGCGGGGGGGCAGCGACAGATACGCAGTATTTT. Translation: CASSQDSSGGAATDTQYF. The rearrangement joins TRBV4-2 to TRBJ2-3; 12 bases are shared with TRBD2. Germline CDR1 reads LGHNA; CDR2 reads YNFKEQ. CDR3 length: 18 amino acids. Trimming removed 0 bases from V and 3 bases from J; junction bases left unmatched: 7.

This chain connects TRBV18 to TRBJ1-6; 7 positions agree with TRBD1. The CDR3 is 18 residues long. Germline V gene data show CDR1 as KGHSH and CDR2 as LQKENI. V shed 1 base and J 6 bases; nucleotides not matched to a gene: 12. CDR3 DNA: TGTGCCAGCTCACCACGGGCAATTCTACAGGGGACTAATTCACCCCTCCACTTT. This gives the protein CASSPRAILQGTNSPLHF.

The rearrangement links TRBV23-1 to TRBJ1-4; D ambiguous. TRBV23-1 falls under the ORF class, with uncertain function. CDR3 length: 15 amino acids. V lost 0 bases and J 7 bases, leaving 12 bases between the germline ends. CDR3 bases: TGCGCCAGCAGTCAATCAACTCCTTCTCGTGAAAAACTGTTTTTT. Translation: CASSQSTPSREKLFF.

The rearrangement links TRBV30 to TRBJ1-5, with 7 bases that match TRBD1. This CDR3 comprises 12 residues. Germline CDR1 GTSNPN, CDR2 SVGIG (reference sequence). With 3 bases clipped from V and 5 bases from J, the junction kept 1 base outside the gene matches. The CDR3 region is CAWSRGDQPQHF. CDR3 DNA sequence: TGTGCCTGGAGCAGGGGGGATCAGCCCCAGCATTTT.

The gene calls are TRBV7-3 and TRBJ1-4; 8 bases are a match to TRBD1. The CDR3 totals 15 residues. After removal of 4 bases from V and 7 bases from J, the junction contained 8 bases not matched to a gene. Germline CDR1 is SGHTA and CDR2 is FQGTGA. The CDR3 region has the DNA TGTGCCAGCAGCTCCAGGGGACAGGCGGGTGAAAAACTGTTTTTT. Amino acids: CASSSRGQAGEKLFF.

The CDR3 DNA follows: TGTGCCAGAACCGGGACAGCTGGGGCCAACGTCCTGACTTTC. It yields the protein CARTGTAGANVLTF. The rearrangement joins TRBV2 to TRBJ2-6; 7 bases line up with TRBD1. This CDR3 spans 14 amino acids. The V segment lost 9 bases and the J segment 2 bases; nucleotides outside the gene matches: 4. Germline CDR1 is SNHLY and CDR2 is FYNNEI.

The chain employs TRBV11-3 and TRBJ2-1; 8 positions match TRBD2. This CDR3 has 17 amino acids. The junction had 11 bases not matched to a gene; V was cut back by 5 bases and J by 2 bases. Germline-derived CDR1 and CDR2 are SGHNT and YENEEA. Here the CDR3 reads CASSPSKTGGPYNEQFF. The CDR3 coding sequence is TGTGCCAGCAGCCCATCTAAGACGGGGGGGCCCTACAATGAGCAGTTCTTC.

The chain's CDR3 is CASSRLQGADTEAFF. The CDR3 DNA reads as TGTGCCAGCAGTAGACTACAGGGGGCGGACACTGAAGCTTTCTTT. The chain is built from TRBV6-1 and TRBJ1-1; TRBD1 agrees at 9 bases. The length of the CDR3 is 15 residues. V was pared by 5 bases and J by 3 bases, with 7 bases of the junction left unmatched. Germline-derived CDR1 and CDR2 are MNHNS and SASEGT.

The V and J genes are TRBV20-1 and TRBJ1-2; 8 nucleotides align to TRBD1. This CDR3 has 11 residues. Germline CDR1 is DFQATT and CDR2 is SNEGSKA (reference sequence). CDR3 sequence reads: CKDRDSRDYTF. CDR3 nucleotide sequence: TGCAAGGACAGGGATAGTCGGGACTACACCTTC.

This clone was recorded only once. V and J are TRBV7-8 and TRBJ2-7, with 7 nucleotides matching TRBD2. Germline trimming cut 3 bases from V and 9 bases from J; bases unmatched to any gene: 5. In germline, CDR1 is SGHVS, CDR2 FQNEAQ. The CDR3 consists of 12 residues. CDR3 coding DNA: TGTGCCAGCAGCTTCACGGGAGGCTTGCAGTACTTC. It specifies CASSFTGGLQYF.

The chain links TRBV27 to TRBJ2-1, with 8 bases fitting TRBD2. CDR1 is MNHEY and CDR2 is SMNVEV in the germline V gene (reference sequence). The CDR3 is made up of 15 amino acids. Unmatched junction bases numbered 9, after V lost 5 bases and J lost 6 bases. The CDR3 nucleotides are TGTGCCAGCAGTGATAGCGGGACCGCCGGCAATGAGCAGTTCTTC. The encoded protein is CASSDSGTAGNEQFF.

CDR3 in DNA: TGTGCCAGCAGTCCGGGACAGACCTTCCAAGAGACCCAGTACTTC. It encodes CASSPGQTFQETQYF. This rearrangement joins TRBV27 to TRBJ2-5, with 7 positions matching TRBD1. This CDR3 has 15 residues. Germline trimming cut 5 bases from V and 1 base from J; bases unmatched to any gene: 7. Germline lookup yields CDR1 MNHEY and CDR2 SMNVEV (reference sequence).

CDR3 in amino acids: CASSQTGGYEQYF. CDR3 sequence (DNA): TGCGCCAGCAGCCAGACCGGGGGCTACGAGCAGTACTTC. V is TRBV4-1 and J is TRBJ2-7; weak D call: TRBD2 (6 bases). The CDR3 is made up of 13 amino acids. Germline CDR1 and CDR2: MGHRA and YSYEKL. V lost 3 bases and J lost 3, with 9 bases in between.

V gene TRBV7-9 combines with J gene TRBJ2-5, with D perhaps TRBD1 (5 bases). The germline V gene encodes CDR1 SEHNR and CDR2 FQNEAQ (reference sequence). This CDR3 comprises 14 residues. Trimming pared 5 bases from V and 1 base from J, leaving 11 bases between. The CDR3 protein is CASSQIGAQETQYF. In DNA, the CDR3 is TGTGCCAGCAGCCAAATTGGGGCCCAAGAGACCCAGTACTTC.